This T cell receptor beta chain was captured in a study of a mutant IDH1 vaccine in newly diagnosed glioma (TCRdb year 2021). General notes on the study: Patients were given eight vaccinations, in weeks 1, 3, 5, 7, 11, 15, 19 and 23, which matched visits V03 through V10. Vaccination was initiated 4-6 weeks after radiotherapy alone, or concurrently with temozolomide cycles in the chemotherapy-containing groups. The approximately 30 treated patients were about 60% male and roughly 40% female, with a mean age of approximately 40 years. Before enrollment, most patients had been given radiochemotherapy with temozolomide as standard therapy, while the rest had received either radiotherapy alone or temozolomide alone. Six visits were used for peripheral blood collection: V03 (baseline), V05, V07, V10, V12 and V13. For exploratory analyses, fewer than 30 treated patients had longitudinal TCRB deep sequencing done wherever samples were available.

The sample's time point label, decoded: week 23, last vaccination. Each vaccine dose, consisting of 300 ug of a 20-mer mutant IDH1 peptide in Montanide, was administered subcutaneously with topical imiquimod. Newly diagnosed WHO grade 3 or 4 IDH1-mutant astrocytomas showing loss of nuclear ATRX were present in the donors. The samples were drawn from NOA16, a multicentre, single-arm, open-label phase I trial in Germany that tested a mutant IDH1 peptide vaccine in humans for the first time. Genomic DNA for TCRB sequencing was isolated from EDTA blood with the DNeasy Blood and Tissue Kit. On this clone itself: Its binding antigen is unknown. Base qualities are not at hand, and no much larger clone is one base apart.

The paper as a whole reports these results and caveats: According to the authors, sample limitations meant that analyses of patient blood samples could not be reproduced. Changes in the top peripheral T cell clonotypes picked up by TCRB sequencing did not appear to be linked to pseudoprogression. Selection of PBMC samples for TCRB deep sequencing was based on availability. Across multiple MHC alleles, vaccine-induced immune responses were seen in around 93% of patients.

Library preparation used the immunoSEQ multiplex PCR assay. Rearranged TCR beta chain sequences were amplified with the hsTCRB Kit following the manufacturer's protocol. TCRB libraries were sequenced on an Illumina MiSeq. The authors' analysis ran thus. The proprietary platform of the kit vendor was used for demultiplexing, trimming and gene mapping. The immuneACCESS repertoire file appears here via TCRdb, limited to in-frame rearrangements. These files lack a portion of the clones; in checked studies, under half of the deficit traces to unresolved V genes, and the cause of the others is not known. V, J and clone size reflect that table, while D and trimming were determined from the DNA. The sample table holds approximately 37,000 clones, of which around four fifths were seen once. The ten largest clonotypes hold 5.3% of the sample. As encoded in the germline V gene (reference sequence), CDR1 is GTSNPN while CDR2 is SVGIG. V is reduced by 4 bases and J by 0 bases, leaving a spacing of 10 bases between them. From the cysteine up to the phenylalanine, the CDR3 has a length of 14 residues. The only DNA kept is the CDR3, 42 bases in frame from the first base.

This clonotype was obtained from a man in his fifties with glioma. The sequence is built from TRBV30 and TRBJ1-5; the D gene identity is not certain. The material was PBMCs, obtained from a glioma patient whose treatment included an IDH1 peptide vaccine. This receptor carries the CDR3 CAWNEGISNQPQHF. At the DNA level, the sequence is TGTGCCTGGAATGAAGGCATTAGCAATCAGCCCCAGCATTTT.